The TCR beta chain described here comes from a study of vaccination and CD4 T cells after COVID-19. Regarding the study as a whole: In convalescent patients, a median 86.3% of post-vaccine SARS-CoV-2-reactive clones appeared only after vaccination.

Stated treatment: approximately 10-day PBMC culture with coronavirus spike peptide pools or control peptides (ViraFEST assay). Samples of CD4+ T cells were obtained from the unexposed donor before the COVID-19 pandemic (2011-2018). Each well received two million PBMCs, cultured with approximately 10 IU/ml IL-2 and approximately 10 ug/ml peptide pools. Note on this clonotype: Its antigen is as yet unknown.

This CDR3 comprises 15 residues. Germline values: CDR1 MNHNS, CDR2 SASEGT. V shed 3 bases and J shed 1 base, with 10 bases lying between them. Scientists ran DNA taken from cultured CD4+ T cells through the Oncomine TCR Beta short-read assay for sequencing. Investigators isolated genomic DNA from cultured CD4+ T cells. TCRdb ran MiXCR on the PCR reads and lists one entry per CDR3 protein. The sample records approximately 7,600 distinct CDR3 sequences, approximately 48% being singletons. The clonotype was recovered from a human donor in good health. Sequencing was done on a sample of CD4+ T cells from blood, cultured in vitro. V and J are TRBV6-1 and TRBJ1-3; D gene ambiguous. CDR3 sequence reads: CASSESGYSGNTIYF. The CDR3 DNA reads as TGTGCCAGCAGTGAGTCGGGGTATTCTGGAAACACCATATATTTT.